The 30 T cell receptor beta chains listed next were all sequenced from one sample in a study of cytomegalovirus exposure and HLA in healthy donors. The assay was immunoSEQ multiplex PCR, and TCRdb's table has in-frame clones only and misses some. The data show fewer than 200,000 clones, roughly 80% seen once. Source material: PBMCs. These receptors were collected from a woman between 18 and 29 years old in good health and CMV-seropositive.

The chain employs TRBV4-1 and TRBJ1-4; 7 positions match TRBD1. Germline V gives CDR1 MGHRA, CDR2 YSYEKL. CDR3 size: 17 residues. V dropped 3 bases and J dropped 8; count of bases not matched to a gene: 15. The CDR3 bases are TGCGCCAGCAGCCAGGGGGACAGTTTGGATCCCGGGGAAAAACTGTTTTTT. Encoded protein: CASSQGDSLDPGEKLFF.

A note on this clone: This same CDR3 is encoded by further DNA sequences in the sample. V is TRBV2 and J is TRBJ2-1, with 10 bases matching TRBD2. This CDR3 is built from 14 residues. V lost 1 base to trimming and J lost 6 bases; unmatched junction nucleotides: 0. The germline V gene encodes CDR1 SNHLY and CDR2 FYNNEI. CDR3 loop: CASSEERGGNEQFF. CDR3 nucleotide sequence: TGTGCCAGCAGTGAAGAGCGGGGGGGCAATGAGCAGTTCTTC.

CDR3 in amino acids: CASSDPGQGDIQYF. The CDR3 region has the DNA TGTGCCAGCAGTGACCCGGGACAGGGTGACATTCAGTACTTC. This chain links TRBV25-1 with TRBJ2-4, with 9 bases identical to TRBD1. The CDR3 extends over 14 amino acids. J lost 8 bases, V lost 3 bases, and 5 bases had no gene match. Per the germline V gene, CDR1 is MGHDK and CDR2 is SYGVNS. Drawing the rest from reference TRBV25-1 and TRBJ2-4, the complete variable domain is EADIYQTPRYLVIGTGKKITLECSQTMGHDKMYWYQQDPGMELHLIHYSYGVNSTEKGDLSSESTVSRIRTEHFPLTLESARPSHTSQYLCASSDPGQGDIQYFGAGTRLSVL.

This CDR3 reads CASSEGQGARSGELFF. CDR3 DNA: TGTGCCAGCAGTGAGGGGCAGGGGGCGCGTAGCGGGGAGCTGTTTTTT. This chain links TRBV6-1 with TRBJ2-2; 8 nucleotides agree with TRBD1. Germline assignment: CDR1 MNHNS and CDR2 SASEGT. The CDR3 extends over 16 amino acids. Trimming took 3 bases from V and 7 from J; bases not matched to a gene: 10.

Only one count was recorded for this clone. The chain recombines TRBV7-9 with TRBJ1-1; no definite D call. Trimming cost V 5 bases and J 4 bases, with 17 bases left between them. In germline, CDR1 is SEHNR, CDR2 FQNEAQ (reference sequence). CDR3 length equals 15 residues. This CDR3 is CASSPRAGSGTEAFF. The CDR3 DNA reads as TGTGCCAGCAGCCCCCGGGCGGGCAGTGGCACTGAAGCTTTCTTT.

The rearrangement uses TRBV4-1 and TRBJ1-6; 9 bases agree with TRBD1. The V gene's germline CDR1 is MGHRA and CDR2 YSYEKL. V lost 5 bases, J lost 0 bases, and 2 bases stayed unmatched. This CDR3 comprises 16 residues. CDR3: CASSLTGGSYNSPLHF. CDR3 DNA: TGCGCCAGCAGCTTGACAGGGGGCTCCTATAATTCACCCCTCCACTTT.

The genes are TRBV10-3 and TRBJ2-1; 8 bases line up with TRBD1. Germline CDR1 ENHRY, CDR2 SYGVKD. V lost 6 bases and J lost 5; bases outside the gene matches: 12. This CDR3 contains 16 residues. CDR3 nucleotide sequence: TGTGCCATCAGCGGGGCAACCGGACAGGGCAACAATGAGCAGTTCTTC. Translation: CAISGATGQGNNEQFF.

The gene calls are TRBV7-8 and TRBJ1-6; D unresolved. Germline V gene lookup returns CDR1 SGHVS and CDR2 FQNEAQ. V was clipped by 3 bases and J by 9 bases, with 6 bases between them. The CDR3 is 12 amino acids. The CDR3 nucleotides are TGTGCCAGCAGCTTCGCGGGTTCACCCCTCCACTTT. Amino acids: CASSFAGSPLHF. Full variable domain (rest looked up from reference TRBV7-8 and TRBJ1-6): GAGVSQSPRYKVAKRGQDVALRCDPISGHVSLFWYQQALGQGPEFLTYFQNEAQLDKSGLPSDRFFAERPEGSVSTLKIQRTQQEDSAVYLCASSFAGSPLHFGNGTRLTVT.

The chain employs TRBV4-1 and TRBJ2-7; 8 nucleotides match TRBD1. The CDR3 extends over 16 amino acids. With V trimmed by 1 base and J by 2 bases, 7 bases remained unmatched. In germline, CDR1 is MGHRA, CDR2 YSYEKL. The chain's CDR3 is CASSQGPQGAAYEQYF. CDR3 in DNA: TGCGCCAGCAGCCAAGGACCGCAGGGGGCGGCCTACGAGCAGTACTTC.

Details on this clone: Distinct nucleotide sequences in the sample also encode this CDR3. The chain employs TRBV7-9 and TRBJ1-2; the match to TRBD1 covers 8 bases. Germline trimming cut 5 bases from V and 5 bases from J; bases unmatched to any gene: 4. CDR3 size: 13 residues. Germline CDR1 is SEHNR and CDR2 is FQNEAQ (reference sequence). DNA for the CDR3: TGTGCCAGCAGCCGCACAGGGGGGTATGGCTACACCTTC. Its protein is CASSRTGGYGYTF.

The sample holds one count of this clone. The rearrangement uses TRBV7-2 and TRBJ1-6, with D possibly TRBD1 on 6 matching bases. The CDR3 is 14 amino acids. Trimming stripped 10 bases from V and 6 bases from J, with 16 bases between. Germline assignment: CDR1 SGHTA and CDR2 FQGNSA. The CDR3 coding sequence is TGTGCCACCCTCCCGGGACACTTTAATTCACCCCTCCACTTT. Amino acid sequence: CATLPGHFNSPLHF.

V and J are TRBV7-2 and TRBJ2-3; weak D call: TRBD1 (5 bases). The CDR3 is made up of 13 amino acids. Germline V gives CDR1 SGHTA, CDR2 FQGNSA. V lost 6 bases to trimming and J lost 9 bases, with 16 bases between them. The CDR3 sequence is CASSPYGHQTQYF. CDR3 in DNA: TGTGCCAGCAGTCCCTACGGACACCAAACGCAGTATTTT.

This chain connects TRBV6-5 to TRBJ2-7, with 8 nucleotides matching TRBD1. Looked up from germline, CDR1 is MNHEY and CDR2 is SVGAGI. Trimming took 4 bases from V and 6 from J; bases not matched to a gene: 11. The CDR3 loop spans 15 amino acids. This CDR3 is CASSSTDRGVSEQYF. The CDR3 coding sequence is TGTGCCAGCAGTTCCACCGACAGGGGTGTATCCGAGCAGTACTTC.

The rearrangement joins TRBV19 to TRBJ1-5; D may be TRBD1 (5 bases). CDR1 and CDR2 (germline): LNHDA, SQIVND (reference sequence). This CDR3 has 16 residues. Trimming took 11 bases from V and 0 from J, leaving 20 bases between them. CDR3 in DNA: TGTGCCGGGGGGGTCCCCGACGGGGTTAGCAATCAGCCCCAGCATTTT. Encoded protein: CAGGVPDGVSNQPQHF.

The table lists this clone with a few counts. The chain recombines TRBV10-1 with TRBJ2-7; 8 bases map to TRBD1. Germline assignment: CDR1 WNHNN and CDR2 SYGVQD (reference sequence). The CDR3 is 15 residues long. J lost 2 bases, V lost 3 bases, and 6 bases had no gene match. The DNA of the CDR3 is TGCGCCAGCAGTGAAGGCACAGGGGGTACCTACGAGCAGTACTTC. This encodes CASSEGTGGTYEQYF.

This chain links TRBV9 with TRBJ1-6, with 8 bases aligning to TRBD1. V lost 4 bases, J lost 11 bases, and 8 bases stayed unmatched. The CDR3 has 14 amino acids. CDR1 SGDLS and CDR2 YYNGEE come from the germline V gene. The DNA of the CDR3 is TGTGCCAGCAGCCCGGACAGGGTCAAGACACCCCTCCACTTT. Its protein product is CASSPDRVKTPLHF.

V is TRBV7-7 and J is TRBJ2-5; D gene unclear. The germline CDR1 and CDR2 sequences are SSHAT and FNYEAQ (reference sequence). The V and J ends lost 0 bases and 7 bases respectively, with 12 bases between them. This CDR3 has 14 amino acids. CDR3 bases: TGTGCCAGCAGCTTAGCGCCACCCTTCGGGACCCAGTACTTC. Its protein product is CASSLAPPFGTQYF.

The J gene is TRBJ1-2, the V gene TRBV7-2, with TRBD1 as a possible D gene (6 bases). The CDR3 is 14 residues long. Germline lookup yields CDR1 SGHTA and CDR2 FQGNSA. Trimming cost V 5 bases and J 4 bases, with 14 bases left between them. In DNA form, the CDR3 reads TGTGCCAGCAGCGGGGGGGCGTTATCCTATGGCTACACCTTC. It encodes CASSGGALSYGYTF.

The J gene is TRBJ2-3, the V gene TRBV7-6, with D tentatively TRBD1 (6 bases). Germline CDR1 is SGHVS and CDR2 is FNYEAQ. Trimming took 2 bases from V and 0 from J, leaving 21 bases between them. CDR3 length: 19 residues. In nucleotides, the CDR3 is TGTGCCAGCAGCTTAAGAAGAGGGGGAATACCCGATAGCACAGATACGCAGTATTTT. Residues: CASSLRRGGIPDSTDTQYF.

V gene TRBV9 combines with J gene TRBJ1-1; 7 bases match TRBD1. Losses at the gene ends were 0 bases for V and 8 bases for J; bases not matched to a gene: 4. The CDR3 runs to 13 residues. Per germline, CDR1 SGDLS and CDR2 YYNGEE. CDR3 bases: TGTGCCAGCAGCGTAGAGGGGGCTAGAGAAGCTTTCTTT. It codes for CASSVEGAREAFF. The full variable domain, its missing parts supplied by reference TRBV9 and TRBJ1-1, is DSGVTQTPKHLITATGQRVTLRCSPRSGDLSVYWYQQSLDQGLQFLIQYYNGEERAKGNILERFSAQQFPDLHSELNLSSLELGDSALYFCASSVEGAREAFFGQGTRLTVV.

The genes are TRBV4-3 and TRBJ2-3; TRBD2 is a possible D gene (6 bases). V gave up 4 bases and J gave up 5 bases, with 19 bases separating them. The germline V gene encodes CDR1 LGHNA and CDR2 YSLEER. The CDR3 contains 16 residues. CDR3 sequence (DNA): TGCGCCAGCAGCCTCCTTGCGGGGACCAATAGAGATACGCAGTATTTT. Amino acids: CASSLLAGTNRDTQYF.

The chain joins TRBV9 to TRBJ2-1; 15 bases fit TRBD2. The CDR3 spans 19 residues. The V gene's germline CDR1 is SGDLS and CDR2 YYNGEE. The V segment lost 4 bases and the J segment 3 bases; nucleotides outside the gene matches: 11. DNA for the CDR3: TGTGCCAGCAGCCTCGCCGGGACTAGCGGGGGGACGTACTACAATGAGCAGTTCTTC. As protein: CASSLAGTSGGTYYNEQFF.

The chain carries TRBV9 and TRBJ2-7, with 10 positions matching TRBD1. V lost 2 bases, J lost 4 bases, and 6 bases stayed unmatched. CDR3 length: 15 residues. Germline lookup yields CDR1 SGDLS and CDR2 YYNGEE. CDR3 in DNA: TGTGCCAGCAGCGTCACCGGGACAGGGGTTTACGAGCAGTACTTC. It is translated as CASSVTGTGVYEQYF.

The V gene is TRBV19, the J gene TRBJ1-5; D is unclear. V was cut by 4 bases and J by 7 bases, with 14 bases left in between. Per germline, CDR1 LNHDA and CDR2 SQIVND (reference sequence). The CDR3 contains 14 residues. The CDR3, as DNA: TGTGCCAGTAGTAGGACCGGGGTTGGACAGCCCCAGCATTTT. This codes for CASSRTGVGQPQHF. The full variable domain, with the rest looked up from reference TRBV19 and TRBJ1-5, is DGGITQSPKYLFRKEGQNVTLSCEQNLNHDAMYWYRQDPGQGLRLIYYSQIVNDFQKGDIAEGYSVSREKKESFPLTVTSAQKNPTAFYLCASSRTGVGQPQHFGDGTRLSIL.

The gene calls are TRBV18 and TRBJ2-7; 11 bases fit TRBD1. CDR1 is KGHSH, CDR2 LQKENI, per germline. After removal of 3 bases from V and 2 bases from J, the junction contained 3 bases not matched to a gene. This CDR3 has 15 amino acids. In DNA, the CDR3 is TGTGCCAGCTCACCGGGGACAGGGGGGACCTACGAGCAGTACTTC. Translated: CASSPGTGGTYEQYF. The whole variable domain, remainder taken from reference TRBV18 and TRBJ2-7, is NAGVMQNPRHLVRRRGQEARLRCSPMKGHSHVYWYRQLPEEGLKFMVYLQKENIIDESGMPKERFSAEFPKEGPSILRIQQVVRGDSAAYFCASSPGTGGTYEQYFGPGTRLTVT.

The table lists this clone with a few counts. The V and J genes are TRBV2 and TRBJ2-2; D is perhaps TRBD1 (5 bases). Trimming took off 6 bases at V and 4 bases at J, with 9 bases between the two ends. The CDR3 spans 13 residues. The germline gives CDR1 SNHLY, CDR2 FYNNEI. The CDR3 sequence is CASRQGSTGELFF. As DNA, the CDR3 is TGTGCCAGCAGGCAGGGTTCCACCGGGGAGCTGTTTTTT.

The chain uses TRBV5-4 and TRBJ2-3; maybe TRBD2 (6 bases). The V gene lost 0 bases and the J gene lost 2 bases, with 10 bases spanning the gap. CDR3 length equals 15 residues. Germline CDR1 is SGHNT and CDR2 is YYREEE (reference sequence). This chain's CDR3 is CASSLVGGATDTQYF. CDR3 DNA sequence: TGTGCCAGCAGCTTGGTGGGGGGTGCCACAGATACGCAGTATTTT.

The chain combines TRBV2 with TRBJ1-2, with D hard to call. From germline, CDR1 is SNHLY and CDR2 FYNNEI. V was pared by 6 bases and J by 8 bases, with 13 bases between. The CDR3 consists of 12 residues. CDR3 DNA sequence: TGTGCCAGCAGGGCACTGACACGGGGCTACACCTTC. Protein product: CASRALTRGYTF.

The chain links TRBV14 to TRBJ1-4; D uncertain. The length of the CDR3 is 15 residues. CDR1 is SGHDN and CDR2 is FVKESK in the germline V gene. V lost 2 bases and J 4 bases, leaving 11 bases between the germline ends. The CDR3 loop is CASSQIREINEKLFF. CDR3 DNA: TGTGCCAGCAGCCAAATCCGAGAGATTAATGAAAAACTGTTTTTT. The entire variable domain, with the rest obtained from reference TRBV14 and TRBJ1-4, is as follows: EAGVTQFPSHSVIEKGQTVTLRCDPISGHDNLYWYRRVMGKEIKFLLHFVKESKQDESGMPNNRFLAERTGGTYSTLKVQPAELEDSGVYFCASSQIREINEKLFFGSGTQLSVL.

V gene TRBV4-2 combines with J gene TRBJ2-3, with TRBD2 matching over 8 bases. From germline, CDR1 is LGHNA and CDR2 YNFKEQ. With 1 base clipped from V and 3 bases from J, the junction kept 6 bases outside the gene matches. The CDR3 is 16 residues long. This CDR3 is CASSQVAGGGTDTQYF. As DNA, the CDR3 is TGTGCCAGCAGCCAAGTGGCGGGGGGCGGGACAGATACGCAGTATTTT.